One sample yielded the 23 T cell receptor beta chains listed below, sequenced in a study of cytomegalovirus exposure and HLA in healthy donors. PCR primers comprised 60 Vbeta and 13 Jbeta primers. Profiling relied on immunoSEQ multiplex PCR, and the TCRdb table lists in-frame clones only, not all of them. The table has 120,000 or so clones, roughly four fifths seen once. Sequenced: PBMCs. The receptors derive from a male donor in good health and CMV-seropositive.

This clone was detected only once. J is TRBJ1-5 and V is TRBV6-5, with TRBD1 matching over 9 bases. CDR3 length: 16 residues. V shed 4 bases, J shed 0 bases, and the junction held 4 bases outside the gene matches. Germline V gives CDR1 MNHEY, CDR2 SVGAGI. The CDR3 nucleotides read TGTGCCAGCAGTTCACAGGGGGCTGGTAGCAATCAGCCCCAGCATTTT. Protein sequence: CASSSQGAGSNQPQHF.

V usage is TRBV5-4 and J usage is TRBJ2-1; 9 bases match TRBD2. Looked up from germline, CDR1 is SGHNT and CDR2 is YYREEE (reference sequence). The V segment lost 0 bases and the J segment 11 bases; nucleotides outside the gene matches: 3. This CDR3 region has 13 residues. The CDR3 spells CASSLGTSVQQFF. Here the CDR3 DNA reads TGTGCCAGCAGCTTGGGGACTAGCGTCCAGCAGTTCTTC.

This clone was seen a handful of times. This chain's CDR3 is CASSDGTSGPDTQYF. The CDR3 bases are TGTGCCAGCAGTGACGGGACTAGCGGGCCAGATACGCAGTATTTT. The chain combines TRBV6-4 with TRBJ2-3; 12 bases fit TRBD2. The junction had 1 base not matched to a gene; V was cut back by 2 bases and J by 4 bases. The V gene's germline CDR1 is MRHNA and CDR2 SNTAGT. This CDR3 is 15 amino acids long.

The chain is built from TRBV18 and TRBJ2-1, with TRBD2 matching 7 bases. Germline V gene lookup returns CDR1 KGHSH and CDR2 LQKENI. J gave up 9 bases and V 2 bases, and 10 bases lay outside the gene matches. This CDR3 region has 15 residues. CDR3 sequence: CASSPLTREFTEQFF. The CDR3 DNA reads as TGTGCCAGCTCACCATTGACGCGGGAGTTCACTGAGCAGTTCTTC.

In regard to this clone: At one of its ends the junction is not consistent with the germline gene, which may arise from a read error. The chain combines TRBV7-9 with TRBJ2-2, with 8 nucleotides matching TRBD1. Germline assignment: CDR1 SEHNR and CDR2 FQNEAQ (reference sequence). The CDR3 contains 15 residues. The CDR3 loop is CSSSLGQGGTGELFF. The DNA of the CDR3 is TGTTCCAGCAGTCTTGGACAGGGTGGCACCGGGGAGCTGTTTTTT.

The chain is built from TRBV7-9 and TRBJ1-4; D remains unclear. The CDR3 extends over 15 amino acids. Germline loops: CDR1 SEHNR, CDR2 FQNEAQ (reference sequence). The V gene lost 2 bases and the J gene lost 8 bases, with 15 bases spanning the gap. CDR3 sequence reads: CASSLSQVTEEKLFF. In DNA, the CDR3 is TGTGCCAGCAGCTTAAGTCAAGTCACGGAGGAAAAACTGTTTTTT.

V is TRBV5-1 and J is TRBJ2-1; 7 bases agree with TRBD2. This CDR3 is built from 12 residues. CDR1 is SGHRS, CDR2 YFSETQ, per germline. The trim removed 3 bases at V and 9 bases at J, leaving 3 bases unmatched. The CDR3 protein is CASSSTSAEQFF. CDR3 nucleotides: TGCGCCAGCAGCTCAACTAGCGCTGAGCAGTTCTTC.

This clone was seen more than once but under ten times. This chain connects TRBV11-1 to TRBJ2-1; TRBD2 might be the D (6 bases). The germline V gene encodes CDR1 SGHAT and CDR2 FQDESV (reference sequence). V was cut by 6 bases and J by 6 bases, with 12 bases left in between. The CDR3 sequence is 13 residues long. CDR3 region: CASSYGTPNEQFF. The CDR3 DNA sequence: TGTGCCAGCAGTTACGGGACTCCCAATGAGCAGTTCTTC.

The V call is TRBV7-8, the J call TRBJ2-1; a possible D gene is TRBD2 (5 bases). The CDR3 totals 16 residues. Germline lookup yields CDR1 SGHVS and CDR2 FQNEAQ. V lost 5 bases and J lost 1, with 15 bases in between. CDR3 protein: CASSPRVGGSYNEQFF. The CDR3 DNA follows: TGTGCCAGCAGCCCCCGGGTCGGCGGGTCCTACAATGAGCAGTTCTTC.

The chain employs TRBV9 and TRBJ1-3; perhaps TRBD1 as D (5 bases). Germline V CDR1 and CDR2: SGDLS, YYNGEE. The CDR3 runs to 18 residues. V dropped 0 bases and J dropped 0 bases, with 16 bases sitting between them. CDR3 residues: CASSVDQTAWTSGNTIYF. The CDR3 DNA reads TGTGCCAGCAGCGTAGATCAGACAGCTTGGACCTCTGGAAACACCATATATTTT.

The chain combines TRBV7-8 with TRBJ2-7; a possible D gene is TRBD2 (5 bases). Germline V gene lookup returns CDR1 SGHVS and CDR2 FQNEAQ. The CDR3 loop spans 14 amino acids. The V end was cut by 5 bases, the J end by 3 bases, with 14 bases between. For the CDR3, the DNA is TGTGCCAGCAGCCGTGGACTGAATGTCTACGAGCAGTACTTC. Translated: CASSRGLNVYEQYF.

The genes are TRBV7-3 and TRBJ2-3, with D possibly matching TRBD2 (6 bases). The V gene lost 1 base and the J gene lost 4 bases, with 27 bases spanning the gap. The CDR3 consists of 20 residues. Germline V gene lookup returns CDR1 SGHTA and CDR2 FQGTGA. The CDR3 sequence is CASSLNPPGLWGREADTQYF. Written as DNA, the CDR3 is TGTGCCAGCAGCTTAAATCCCCCGGGGCTTTGGGGCAGGGAGGCAGATACGCAGTATTTT. Together with reference TRBV7-3 and TRBJ2-3, the CDR3 gives the full variable domain: GAGVSQTPSNKVTEKGKYVELRCDPISGHTALYWYRQSLGQGPEFLIYFQGTGAADDSGLPNDRFFAVRPEGSVSTLKIQRTERGDSAVYLCASSLNPPGLWGREADTQYFGPGTRLTVL.

This clone has only one observation. The chain joins TRBV5-5 to TRBJ2-2, with D perhaps matching TRBD2 (5 bases). The germline V and J ends were trimmed by 3 bases and 7 bases, with 7 bases remaining between them. CDR3 size: 12 residues. Germline V gene data show CDR1 as SGHKS and CDR2 as YYEKEE (reference sequence). The CDR3 loop is CASSSGGGELFF. DNA for the CDR3: TGTGCCAGCAGCTCCGGAGGCGGGGAGCTGTTTTTT.

The rearrangement uses TRBV4-3 and TRBJ1-4, with 9 bases lining up with TRBD1. J lost 7 bases, V lost 4 bases, and 7 bases had no gene match. Germline assignment: CDR1 LGHNA and CDR2 YSLEER. The CDR3 runs 15 residues. CDR3 protein: CASSPLTGGGEKLFF. In DNA form, the CDR3 reads TGCGCCAGCAGCCCGTTGACAGGGGGAGGTGAAAAACTGTTTTTT.

The chain is built from TRBV28 and TRBJ1-5, with D possibly matching TRBD1 (6 bases). The CDR3 is 12 amino acids. Trimming took 7 bases from V and 7 from J, leaving 11 bases between them. Germline V lookup: CDR1 MDHEN, CDR2 SYDVKM. Written as DNA, the CDR3 is TGTGCCAGCACTAGGGGGAACCAGCCCCAGCATTTT. It translates to CASTRGNQPQHF.

This clone was recorded only once. This chain joins TRBV7-2 and TRBJ2-5, with a possible D match to TRBD2 (5 bases). Trimming stripped 2 bases from V and 9 bases from J, with 16 bases between. Germline-derived CDR1 and CDR2 are SGHTA and FQGNSA. This CDR3 contains 14 residues. The CDR3, as DNA: TGTGCCAGCAGCTTAAGAGGGCCCCAGGAGGCCCAGTACTTC. Translated, it gives CASSLRGPQEAQYF.

The chain is built from TRBV5-6 and TRBJ2-1, with D possibly TRBD2 on 6 matching bases. Germline loops: CDR1 SGHDT, CDR2 YYEEEE. CDR3 size: 16 residues. V shed 3 bases and J shed 5 bases, with 18 bases lying between them. CDR3 in amino acids: CASSSGLWGGHNEQFF. CDR3 coding DNA: TGTGCCAGCAGCTCGGGACTTTGGGGAGGTCACAATGAGCAGTTCTTC.

Here the CDR3 reads CASSSSTRPYEQYF. Written as DNA, the CDR3 is TGTGCCAGCAGCTCTTCCACTAGACCCTACGAGCAGTACTTC. The chain has TRBV7-2 and TRBJ2-7, with D tentatively TRBD2 (5 bases). Trimming removed 4 bases at V and 2 bases at J, with 12 bases between. Germline V gives CDR1 SGHTA, CDR2 FQGNSA. CDR3 length equals 14 residues.

The CDR3 sequence: CASRLDSNTEAFF. CDR3 bases: TGTGCCAGCAGGTTAGACTCGAACACTGAAGCTTTCTTT. V gene TRBV28 combines with J gene TRBJ1-1; D remains ambiguous. This CDR3 region has 13 residues. Trimming took off 6 bases at V and 1 base at J, with 9 bases between the two ends. Germline V gene lookup returns CDR1 MDHEN and CDR2 SYDVKM.

This chain connects TRBV30 to TRBJ1-5; tentative D call: TRBD1 (6 bases). CDR3 length equals 14 residues. The germline gives CDR1 GTSNPN, CDR2 SVGIG (reference sequence). V lost 4 bases, J lost 0 bases, and 10 bases lay in between. The CDR3 region has the DNA TGTGCCTGGACGAGGGGGAATAGCAATCAGCCCCAGCATTTT. Translation: CAWTRGNSNQPQHF.

The chain combines TRBV6-1 with TRBJ2-5, with 12 bases identical to TRBD2. The better agreement between TRBJ2-7 and the DNA end casts doubt on the J call. Germline V gives CDR1 MNHNS, CDR2 SASEGT. The CDR3 extends over 15 amino acids. CDR3 nucleotide sequence: TGTGCCAGCAGTGGACTAGCGGGAGTGTCCTACGAGCAGTACTTC. Amino acids: CASSGLAGVSYEQYF.

This sequence joins TRBV6-5 and TRBJ2-5; D is perhaps TRBD2 (5 bases). The J call could be wrong; TRBJ2-7 is a better fit for the DNA end. CDR3 length: 13 amino acids. The germline V gene encodes CDR1 MNHEY and CDR2 SVGAGI. CDR3 DNA: TGTGCCAGCAGTTACGCCGGGAATAACGAGCAGTACTTC. Amino acids: CASSYAGNNEQYF.

The chain couples TRBV18 to TRBJ1-2, with D possibly TRBD1 on 5 matching bases. Trimming took off 4 bases at V and 3 bases at J, with 18 bases between the two ends. This CDR3 has 16 amino acids. The V gene's germline CDR1 is KGHSH and CDR2 LQKENI. The CDR3 nucleotides read TGTGCCAGCTCACATGTCGACAGAATGGAGTACTATGGCTACACCTTC. Amino acids: CASSHVDRMEYYGYTF.